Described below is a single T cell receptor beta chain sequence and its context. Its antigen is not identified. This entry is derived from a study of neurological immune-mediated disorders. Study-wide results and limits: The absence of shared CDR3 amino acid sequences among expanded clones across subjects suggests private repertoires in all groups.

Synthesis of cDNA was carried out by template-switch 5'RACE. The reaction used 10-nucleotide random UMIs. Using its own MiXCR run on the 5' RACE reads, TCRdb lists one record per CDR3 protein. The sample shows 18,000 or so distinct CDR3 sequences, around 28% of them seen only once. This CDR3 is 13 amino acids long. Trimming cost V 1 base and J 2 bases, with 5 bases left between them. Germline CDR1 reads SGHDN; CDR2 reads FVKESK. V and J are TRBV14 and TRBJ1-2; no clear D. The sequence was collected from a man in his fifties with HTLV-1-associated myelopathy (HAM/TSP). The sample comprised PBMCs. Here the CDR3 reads CASSQAVNYGYTF. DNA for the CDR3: TGTGCCAGCAGCCAAGCCGTCAACTATGGCTACACCTTC.